A single sample is the source of the 32 T cell receptor beta chains below, sequenced in a study of cytomegalovirus exposure and HLA in healthy donors. Researchers ran the PCR with 60 Vbeta and 13 Jbeta primers. Assay: immunoSEQ multiplex PCR; the TCRdb copy retains only in-frame clones and omits some. The sample carries some 140,000 clones, about 80% recorded once. The sequencing sample was made of PBMCs. The receptor source for this set is a man aged 25-45 years in good health and CMV-seronegative.

The chain combines TRBV10-2 with TRBJ2-7; 7 nucleotides align to TRBD1. This CDR3 is built from 13 residues. V trimming: 6 bases; J trimming: 5 bases; junction bases outside the gene matches: 7. Germline CDR1 WSHSY, CDR2 SAAADI. The DNA for the CDR3 is TGCGCCAGCAGCGGGGCAGGGGGTGACGAGCAGTACTTC. Protein: CASSGAGGDEQYF.

The chain couples TRBV30 to TRBJ1-4; no firm D call. Trimming shortened V by 5 bases and J by 5 bases, and 9 bases separated the two germline ends. The CDR3 extends over 12 amino acids. Germline lookup yields CDR1 GTSNPN and CDR2 SVGIG (reference sequence). The CDR3 DNA is TGTGCCTGGGGGCAGACGAATGAAAAACTGTTTTTT. It encodes CAWGQTNEKLFF.

The chain is built from TRBV6-1 and TRBJ2-5, with D perhaps matching TRBD2 (5 bases). V lost 6 bases, J lost 4 bases, and 18 bases lay in between. The CDR3 consists of 15 residues. Germline lookup yields CDR1 MNHNS and CDR2 SASEGT. This chain's CDR3 is CASREDPSPSETQYF. CDR3 DNA sequence: TGTGCCAGCAGGGAGGACCCGAGTCCCTCAGAGACCCAGTACTTC.

J is TRBJ2-2 and V is TRBV7-9, with 10 nucleotides matching TRBD2. Germline V CDR1 and CDR2: SEHNR, FQNEAQ (reference sequence). This CDR3 has 16 residues. The trim removed 3 bases at V and 3 bases at J, leaving 4 bases unmatched. This chain's CDR3 is CASSFSGTSDTGELFF. The CDR3 DNA reads TGTGCCAGCAGCTTCTCAGGGACTAGCGACACCGGGGAGCTGTTTTTT. Using reference TRBV7-9 and TRBJ2-2 for the parts outside the CDR3, the full variable domain is DTGVSQNPRHKITKRGQNVTFRCDPISEHNRLYWYRQTLGQGPEFLTYFQNEAQLEKSRLLSDRFSAERPKGSFSTLEIQRTEQGDSAMYLCASSFSGTSDTGELFFGEGSRLTVL.

The chain uses TRBV13 and TRBJ2-2; TRBD2 agrees at 14 bases. Trimming took 3 bases from V and 2 from J; bases not matched to a gene: 14. The CDR3 consists of 21 residues. Germline lookup yields CDR1 PRHDT and CDR2 FYEKMQ (reference sequence). The CDR3 here is CASSFPTSQTSGRVNTGELFF. The CDR3 DNA sequence: TGTGCCAGCAGCTTCCCCACGAGTCAGACTAGCGGGAGGGTTAACACCGGGGAGCTGTTTTTT.

The CDR3 sequence: CASTQGTGGYEQYF. The CDR3 nucleotides are TGCGCCAGCACCCAGGGGACAGGGGGCTACGAGCAGTACTTC. The chain uses TRBV5-1 and TRBJ2-7; 11 positions agree with TRBD1. The CDR3 is made up of 14 amino acids. V shed 6 bases and J 3 bases; nucleotides not matched to a gene: 5. Germline CDR1 SGHRS, CDR2 YFSETQ.

The chain couples TRBV5-1 to TRBJ2-1; D perhaps matches TRBD1 (6 bases). V lost 3 bases and J 7 bases, leaving 17 bases between the germline ends. The CDR3 contains 15 residues. CDR1 and CDR2 from the germline V gene are SGHRS and YFSETQ. The CDR3 coding sequence is TGCGCCAGCAGCTCCGGGACAAGCCCTTGGAATGAGCAGTTCTTC. It specifies CASSSGTSPWNEQFF.

The chain joins TRBV28 to TRBJ1-5; D is possibly TRBD1 (6 bases). Germline lookup yields CDR1 MDHEN and CDR2 SYDVKM. CDR3 length equals 13 residues. Trimming pared 6 bases from V and 1 base from J, leaving 7 bases between. In nucleotides, the CDR3 is TGTGCCAGCAGGACAGGCAGCAATCAGCCCCAGCATTTT. This encodes CASRTGSNQPQHF.

This chain links TRBV9 with TRBJ2-1, with a tentative D call TRBD2 (5 bases). Trimming stripped 4 bases from V and 0 bases from J, with 17 bases between. The CDR3 is made up of 17 amino acids. Germline V gene lookup returns CDR1 SGDLS and CDR2 YYNGEE. CDR3 bases: TGTGCCAGCAGCTCTAGCAGCCTTCCGAGCTCCTACAATGAGCAGTTCTTC. It encodes CASSSSSLPSSYNEQFF.

In the case of this clone: The DNA is omitted, as the CDR3 cannot be located on it reliably, and the CDR3 follows TCRdb's listing. The chain links TRBV28 to TRBJ2-5; TRBD2, the D gene given by the table, was not confirmed from the DNA. Germline V lookup: CDR1 MDHEN, CDR2 SYDVKM. The CDR3 comprises 11 residues, both ends counted. The CDR3 spells CASSTSRGENF.

This clone was counted between two and nine times. V and J are TRBV7-6 and TRBJ2-7, with D perhaps matching TRBD2 (5 bases). The V end was cut by 3 bases, the J end by 3 bases, with 15 bases between. The CDR3 is 15 amino acids. Germline-derived CDR1 and CDR2 are SGHVS and FNYEAQ. The CDR3 sequence is CASSFRAEVHYEQYF. The CDR3 DNA reads TGTGCCAGCAGCTTTCGCGCGGAGGTTCACTACGAGCAGTACTTC. The full variable domain, rest sourced from reference TRBV7-6 and TRBJ2-7, is GAGVSQSPRYKVTKRGQDVALRCDPISGHVSLYWYRQALGQGPEFLTYFNYEAQQDKSGLPNDRFSAERPEGSISTLTIQRTEQRDSAMYRCASSFRAEVHYEQYFGPGTRLTVT.

The chain joins TRBV5-1 to TRBJ2-5; the match to TRBD1 covers 8 bases. Germline lookup yields CDR1 SGHRS and CDR2 YFSETQ. V was pared by 1 base and J by 5 bases, with 7 bases of the junction left unmatched. The CDR3 contains 15 residues. The CDR3 DNA is TGCGCCAGCAGCTTGCCAGGGGGCTCTCGGGAGACCCAGTACTTC. Amino acids: CASSLPGGSRETQYF.

This clone has a handful of counts. This chain joins TRBV7-6 and TRBJ1-3, with TRBD1 matching over 7 bases. Looked up from germline, CDR1 is SGHVS and CDR2 is FNYEAQ. This CDR3 has 21 amino acids. Germline trimming cut 4 bases from V and 0 bases from J; bases unmatched to any gene: 21. The CDR3 reads CASSSLSPFSTGTSSGNTIYF. CDR3 in DNA: TGTGCCAGCAGCTCACTCTCGCCCTTCTCGACAGGGACGAGCTCTGGAAACACCATATATTTT.

The chain joins TRBV20-1 to TRBJ2-5, with no clear D. Germline V gene sequence: CDR1 DFQATT, CDR2 SNEGSKA (reference sequence). This CDR3 comprises 11 residues. V was trimmed by 3 bases and J by 3 bases, leaving 5 bases between them. CDR3 region: CSASGEETQYF. For the CDR3, the DNA is TGCAGTGCTAGCGGAGAAGAGACCCAGTACTTC.

The V and J genes are TRBV11-2 and TRBJ2-7; 7 bases are a match to TRBD1. From germline, CDR1 is SGHAT and CDR2 FQNNGV. The junction had 1 base not matched to a gene; V was cut back by 4 bases and J by 1 base. This CDR3 region has 13 residues. This chain's CDR3 is CASSSGGSYEQYF. The CDR3 bases are TGTGCCAGCAGCTCAGGGGGTTCCTACGAGCAGTACTTC.

CDR3 in amino acids: CASSGAGGGYEQFF. The CDR3 bases are TGTGCCAGCAGTGGGGCGGGAGGGGGGTATGAGCAGTTCTTC. The chain employs TRBV6-5 and TRBJ2-1; TRBD2 aligns across 9 bases. In germline, CDR1 is MNHEY, CDR2 SVGAGI. J lost 8 bases, V lost 5 bases, and 7 bases had no gene match. The CDR3 is made up of 14 amino acids.

V gene TRBV6-1 combines with J gene TRBJ2-5; D perhaps matches TRBD1 (6 bases). The closer fit of TRBJ2-7 to the DNA end suggests the J call may be wrong. CDR1 MNHNS and CDR2 SASEGT come from the germline V gene. The CDR3 covers 13 residues. CDR3 amino acids: CASSRDISYEQYF. DNA of the CDR3: TGTGCCAGCAGCCGGGACATCTCCTACGAGCAGTACTTC.

This chain links TRBV14 with TRBJ2-3; 7 positions agree with TRBD1. Germline V gene sequence: CDR1 SGHDN, CDR2 FVKESK. The CDR3 has 18 residues. V dropped 3 bases and J dropped 0; count of bases not matched to a gene: 12. Written as DNA, the CDR3 is TGTGCCAGCAGCCACTGGACAGGAATTACTTCTAGCACAGATACGCAGTATTTT. This translates into CASSHWTGITSSTDTQYF.

This clone was seen more than once but under ten times. The V and J genes are TRBV27 and TRBJ2-1; 15 bases line up with TRBD2. The CDR3 is 14 residues long. Unmatched junction bases numbered 8, after V lost 6 bases and J lost 14 bases. Germline CDR1 MNHEY, CDR2 SMNVEV (reference sequence). The CDR3 is CASRTSGLAGGEFF. DNA of the CDR3: TGTGCCAGCAGAACCTCGGGACTAGCGGGAGGTGAGTTCTTC.

The J gene is TRBJ1-1, the V gene TRBV5-1; TRBD1 matches 9 bases. This CDR3 has 14 residues. CDR1 is SGHRS and CDR2 is YFSETQ in the germline V gene. Trimming cost V 2 bases and J 11 bases; bases outside gene matches: 10. Here the CDR3 reads CASSLNRGRMGAFF. DNA for the CDR3: TGCGCCAGCAGCTTAAACAGGGGGCGAATGGGGGCTTTCTTT.

The rearrangement links TRBV2 to TRBJ1-5; D is possibly TRBD1 (6 bases). V dropped 7 bases and J dropped 5 bases, with 9 bases sitting between them. Germline lookup yields CDR1 SNHLY and CDR2 FYNNEI. CDR3 length: 12 amino acids. This CDR3 is CASKQGDQPQHF. In DNA form, the CDR3 reads TGTGCCAGCAAACAGGGAGATCAGCCCCAGCATTTT.

The chain has TRBV5-1 and TRBJ2-7; 12 bases are a match to TRBD1. Per germline, CDR1 SGHRS and CDR2 YFSETQ. This CDR3 has 13 amino acids. Trimming took 4 bases from V and 6 from J; bases not matched to a gene: 2. The CDR3 nucleotides are TGCGCCAGCAGCGGGGACAGGGGGCTCGAGCAGTACTTC. Its translation is CASSGDRGLEQYF.

The genes are TRBV6-6 and TRBJ1-6, with 9 bases that match TRBD1. With V trimmed by 3 bases and J by 10 bases, 10 bases remained unmatched. The length of the CDR3 is 16 residues. Germline V gene lookup returns CDR1 MNHNY and CDR2 SVGAGI (reference sequence). In DNA, the CDR3 is TGTGCCAGCAGTTATCCCGCCGGGACAGGGCCGTCACCCCTCCACTTT. Protein: CASSYPAGTGPSPLHF.

This clone is classed as medium-sized (0.01 to 0.1%). The V gene is TRBV7-2, the J gene TRBJ2-5, with D possibly being TRBD2 (5 bases). The CDR3 is 14 residues long. CDR1 and CDR2 (germline): SGHTA, FQGNSA. The V and J ends lost 3 bases and 5 bases respectively, with 13 bases between them. For the CDR3, the DNA is TGTGCCAGCAGCTTGAACTCTGGGAGCGAGACCCAGTACTTC. It codes for CASSLNSGSETQYF.

This chain connects TRBV30 to TRBJ1-2, with TRBD1 identical over 10 bases. The germline V gene encodes CDR1 GTSNPN and CDR2 SVGIG (reference sequence). Losses at the gene ends were 2 bases for V and 6 bases for J; bases not matched to a gene: 9. CDR3 length: 15 amino acids. The CDR3, as DNA: TGTGCCTGGAGTCTACTTACCGGGACAGGGGATGGCTACACCTTC. Amino acids: CAWSLLTGTGDGYTF.

This rearrangement joins TRBV7-2 to TRBJ1-1, with no clear D. Germline lookup yields CDR1 SGHTA and CDR2 FQGNSA. The CDR3 has 13 amino acids. V was trimmed by 4 bases and J by 6 bases, leaving 12 bases between them. The CDR3 DNA sequence: TGTGCCAGCAGCTCGGAGAGGGAAGCTGAAGCTTTCTTT. Translated, it gives CASSSEREAEAFF.

The V call is TRBV27, the J call TRBJ1-2; 9 nucleotides agree with TRBD1. Germline CDR1 reads MNHEY; CDR2 reads SMNVEV (reference sequence). The CDR3 is 18 residues long. J gave up 4 bases and V 1 base, and 13 bases lay outside the gene matches. CDR3 region: CASSLFGAGQGPGYGYTF. For the CDR3, the DNA is TGTGCCAGCAGTTTATTTGGGGCCGGACAGGGGCCAGGCTATGGCTACACCTTC.

This chain connects TRBV28 to TRBJ2-7, with D perhaps matching TRBD1 (5 bases). CDR1 is MDHEN, CDR2 SYDVKM, per germline. The V end was cut by 5 bases, the J end by 2 bases, with 10 bases between. The CDR3 loop spans 13 amino acids. CDR3 nucleotide sequence: TGTGCCAGCAGTCCACCGACAGCCTACGAGCAGTACTTC. Amino acid sequence: CASSPPTAYEQYF. The complete variable domain, with remaining parts taken from reference TRBV28 and TRBJ2-7, reads DVKVTQSSRYLVKRTGEKVFLECVQDMDHENMFWYRQDPGLGLRLIYFSYDVKMKEKGDIPEGYSVSREKKERFSLILESASTNQTSMYLCASSPPTAYEQYFGPGTRLTVT.

The V gene is TRBV28, the J gene TRBJ1-3; no clear D gene. V gave up 6 bases and J gave up 0 bases, with 9 bases separating them. The germline gives CDR1 MDHEN, CDR2 SYDVKM. This CDR3 region has 14 residues. CDR3 sequence reads: CASSWPYSGNTIYF. The CDR3 nucleotides read TGTGCCAGCAGCTGGCCTTACTCTGGAAACACCATATATTTT. The full variable domain, with the rest looked up from reference TRBV28 and TRBJ1-3, is DVKVTQSSRYLVKRTGEKVFLECVQDMDHENMFWYRQDPGLGLRLIYFSYDVKMKEKGDIPEGYSVSREKKERFSLILESASTNQTSMYLCASSWPYSGNTIYFGEGSWLTVV.

V is TRBV29-1 and J is TRBJ2-5; TRBD2 agrees at 7 bases. The assigned J gene may be wrong: the sequence end matches TRBJ2-7 better. Germline values: CDR1 SQVTM, CDR2 ANQGSEA. The CDR3 runs to 14 residues. CDR3: CSVRSGTTPNEQYF. The CDR3 DNA follows: TGCAGCGTTAGAAGTGGGACTACTCCTAACGAGCAGTACTTC.

The chain is built from TRBV29-1 and TRBJ1-1; D is possibly TRBD1 (5 bases). Per the germline V gene, CDR1 is SQVTM and CDR2 is ANQGSEA. The CDR3 is made up of 12 amino acids. V lost 4 bases and J lost 6, with 12 bases in between. This CDR3 reads CSVGRESAEAFF. For the CDR3, the DNA is TGCAGCGTTGGCAGGGAAAGCGCTGAAGCTTTCTTT.

This rearrangement joins TRBV5-4 to TRBJ2-1; 9 nucleotides align to TRBD1. The germline gives CDR1 SGHNT, CDR2 YYREEE (reference sequence). There are 16 residues in the CDR3. With 5 bases clipped from V and 1 base from J, the junction kept 7 bases outside the gene matches. The CDR3 DNA sequence: TGTGCCAGCAGTCCTTACAGGGGGCGATCCTACAATGAGCAGTTCTTC. Its translation is CASSPYRGRSYNEQFF.